This T cell receptor beta chain was observed in a study of blood T cell repertoires in COVID-19. Study-level information: COVID-19 samples collected from the United States, Italy and Spain covered acute and convalescent phases. Sample material is recorded as cDNA or gDNA derived from T cells, B-cell-depleted T cells, or PBMCs.

As handled by the study authors: By means of reference gene primer amplification, nucleated cell counts were estimated. The data were produced by immunoSEQ multiplex PCR, yet TCRdb's version contains in-frame clones alone and is incomplete. The V and J calls and clone size come from that table; D and trimming were worked out from the DNA. The sample includes about 120,000 clones, 78% of them seen just once. What was sequenced was peripheral blood. This TCR derives from a man between 70 and 80 years old with acute or convalescent COVID-19.

The CDR3: CASSSVGANTEAFF. The CDR3 bases are TGTGCCAGCAGCTCCGTAGGGGCGAACACTGAAGCTTTCTTT. The V gene is TRBV11-2, the J gene TRBJ1-1, with a tentative D call TRBD1 (5 bases). Trimming took 4 bases from V and 1 from J, leaving 10 bases between them. The CDR3 is made up of 14 amino acids. Looked up from germline, CDR1 is SGHAT and CDR2 is FQNNGV.